Below, 15 T cell receptor beta chains from the same sample are listed, as sequenced in a study of control samples from healthy donors and cancer patients. The assay was immunoSEQ multiplex PCR, and TCRdb's table has in-frame clones only and misses some. The table includes 100,000 to 150,000 clones, around 86% detected once. Input material: blood. The receptors originated from a middle-aged man in good health.

Only one count was recorded for this clone. The V gene is TRBV2, the J gene TRBJ2-7; no reliable D call. Trimming pared 4 bases from V and 2 bases from J, leaving 9 bases between. This CDR3 contains 13 residues. Germline lookup yields CDR1 SNHLY and CDR2 FYNNEI. The CDR3, as DNA: TGTGCCAGCAGTGGGGTGAAAACCTACGAGCAGTACTTC. The encoded protein is CASSGVKTYEQYF.

The chain carries TRBV6-2 or TRBV6-3 and TRBJ1-4, with D possibly being TRBD1 (6 bases). Germline CDR1 is MNHEY and CDR2 is SVGEGT. V shed 5 bases and J shed 5 bases, with 12 bases lying between them. CDR3 length: 14 amino acids. CDR3 sequence (DNA): TGTGCCAGCAGTCCGGGACAAAGAAATGAAAAACTGTTTTTT. This sequence encodes CASSPGQRNEKLFF.

The J gene is TRBJ2-7, the V gene TRBV6-1, with 8 positions matching TRBD2. This CDR3 contains 15 residues. Trimming at V came to 1 base and at J to 1 base, leaving 3 bases not matched to a gene. Germline-derived CDR1 and CDR2 are MNHNS and SASEGT. In DNA form, the CDR3 reads TGTGCCAGCAGTGAAGTGGTAGCGGGATCCTACGAGCAGTACTTC. Translated: CASSEVVAGSYEQYF.

This clone was counted a few times. V is TRBV18 and J is TRBJ2-2; 7 positions match TRBD1. Germline V gene sequence: CDR1 KGHSH, CDR2 LQKENI. CDR3 size: 13 residues. J gave up 3 bases and V 8 bases, and 3 bases lay outside the gene matches. As DNA, the CDR3 is TGTGCCAGCCGGGGACAGTACACCGGGGAGCTGTTTTTT. It encodes CASRGQYTGELFF. Together with reference TRBV18 and TRBJ2-2, the CDR3 gives the full variable domain: NAGVMQNPRHLVRRRGQEARLRCSPMKGHSHVYWYRQLPEEGLKFMVYLQKENIIDESGMPKERFSAEFPKEGPSILRIQQVVRGDSAAYFCASRGQYTGELFFGEGSRLTVL.

The chain combines TRBV5-6 with TRBJ1-1, with a weak D call TRBD1 (5 bases). The CDR3 extends over 13 amino acids. The germline CDR1 and CDR2 sequences are SGHDT and YYEEEE. Trimming removed 2 bases at V and 6 bases at J, with 11 bases between. The CDR3 here is CASSFGTASEAFF. CDR3 in DNA: TGTGCCAGCAGCTTCGGGACGGCCTCTGAAGCTTTCTTT.

The chain links TRBV7-2 to TRBJ2-1; TRBD2 matches at 9 bases. Germline trimming cut 4 bases from V and 6 bases from J; bases unmatched to any gene: 16. The CDR3 runs 18 residues. Germline V gene data show CDR1 as SGHTA and CDR2 as FQGNSA. The CDR3 loop is CASSSYPYSAGGLNEQFF. The DNA for the CDR3 is TGTGCCAGCAGCTCATACCCCTATTCTGCGGGGGGGCTCAATGAGCAGTTCTTC. The full variable domain, completed using reference TRBV7-2 and TRBJ2-1, is GAGVSQSPSNKVTEKGKDVELRCDPISGHTALYWYRQSLGQGLEFLIYFQGNSAPDKSGLPSDRFSAERTGGSVSTLTIQRTQQEDSAVYLCASSSYPYSAGGLNEQFFGPGTRLTVL.

V and J are TRBV27 and TRBJ2-1; TRBD2 matches at 15 bases. Trimming took 10 bases from V and 0 from J; bases not matched to a gene: 10. The CDR3 loop spans 18 amino acids. In germline, CDR1 is MNHEY, CDR2 SMNVEV (reference sequence). The DNA for the CDR3 is TGTGCCATCAAAGGGACTAGCGGGGGGTACAGCTCCTACAATGAGCAGTTCTTC. It codes for CAIKGTSGGYSSYNEQFF.

V is TRBV18 and J is TRBJ1-1; TRBD1 is a possible D gene (6 bases). V lost 4 bases, J lost 1 base, and 10 bases lay in between. Germline CDR1 and CDR2: KGHSH and LQKENI. The length of the CDR3 is 14 residues. CDR3 loop: CASSLVTGNTEAFF. In DNA form, the CDR3 reads TGTGCCAGCTCACTAGTGACAGGGAACACTGAAGCTTTCTTT.

The chain combines TRBV6-6 with TRBJ1-1, with D possibly TRBD1 on 6 matching bases. CDR3 size: 12 residues. Germline CDR1 MNHNY, CDR2 SVGAGI (reference sequence). V was clipped by 10 bases and J by 4 bases, with 13 bases between them. In DNA form, the CDR3 reads TGTGCCACCGAGAGGGGGGGCACTGAAGCTTTCTTT. Amino acid sequence: CATERGGTEAFF.

CDR3 residues: CSVEDDGSSGANVLTF. The CDR3 nucleotides read TGCAGCGTTGAAGATGATGGATCCTCTGGGGCCAACGTCCTGACTTTC. The chain combines TRBV29-1 with TRBJ2-6, with no clear D. The CDR3 length is 16 residues. V lost 0 bases to trimming and J lost 0 bases, with 9 bases between them. CDR1 is SQVTM and CDR2 is ANQGSEA in the germline V gene.

The chain couples TRBV29-1 to TRBJ2-3, with D uncertain. Germline V lookup: CDR1 SQVTM, CDR2 ANQGSEA. The CDR3 has 12 residues. The V end lost 2 bases, the J end lost 4 bases, and 7 bases lay between the germline ends. The CDR3 region is CSVENGADTQYF. For the CDR3, the DNA is TGCAGCGTTGAAAATGGGGCAGATACGCAGTATTTT.

The chain is built from TRBV18 and TRBJ2-3; 10 nucleotides align to TRBD2. Germline V gene sequence: CDR1 KGHSH, CDR2 LQKENI. The trim removed 3 bases at V and 4 bases at J, leaving 4 bases unmatched. This CDR3 is 15 amino acids long. The CDR3 loop reads CASSPLSGGADTQYF. The CDR3 DNA sequence: TGTGCCAGCTCACCTCTGAGCGGGGGGGCAGATACGCAGTATTTT.

V is TRBV6-5 and J is TRBJ2-2, with TRBD2 matching over 7 bases. Looked up from germline, CDR1 is MNHEY and CDR2 is SVGAGI. This CDR3 is built from 14 residues. After removal of 5 bases from V and 6 bases from J, the junction contained 6 bases not matched to a gene. The CDR3: CASSPYGLAGELFF. CDR3 in DNA: TGTGCCAGCAGTCCCTACGGACTAGCCGGGGAGCTGTTTTTT.

The chain carries TRBV7-6 and TRBJ2-2, with D unclear. V was cut by 3 bases and J by 2 bases, with 13 bases left in between. CDR3 length: 16 residues. Germline lookup yields CDR1 SGHVS and CDR2 FNYEAQ. This CDR3 is CASSLISARNTGELFF. For the CDR3, the DNA is TGTGCCAGCAGCTTGATCTCGGCAAGAAACACCGGGGAGCTGTTTTTT. The complete variable domain, with remaining parts taken from reference TRBV7-6 and TRBJ2-2, reads GAGVSQSPRYKVTKRGQDVALRCDPISGHVSLYWYRQALGQGPEFLTYFNYEAQQDKSGLPNDRFSAERPEGSISTLTIQRTEQRDSAMYRCASSLISARNTGELFFGEGSRLTVL.

The chain links TRBV6-5 to TRBJ2-5; 7 bases line up with TRBD1. The CDR3 consists of 14 residues. The junction had 10 bases not matched to a gene; V was cut back by 7 bases and J by 5 bases. Germline V gene data show CDR1 as MNHEY and CDR2 as SVGAGI. The CDR3, as DNA: TGTGCCAGCACCATGACAGGGCAAAGGGAGACCCAGTACTTC. It encodes CASTMTGQRETQYF.